This TCR beta chain was captured by sequencing in a study of blood T cell repertoires in COVID-19. About the research overall: Italy, Spain and the United States were the sources of the convalescent and acute COVID-19 samples. PBMCs, B-cell-depleted T cells, or T cells were the source of the cDNA or gDNA that made up the material.

There are a few counts of this clone. TCRdb keeps only in-frame clones here, not all; method: immunoSEQ multiplex PCR. The sample carries about 80,000 clones, approximately 80% recorded once. Germline lookup yields CDR1 MNHEY and CDR2 SVGAGI. Trimming took off 2 bases at V and 2 bases at J, with 15 bases between the two ends. The CDR3 runs to 16 residues. The source material was peripheral blood. This sequence originates from a human donor in a cohort sampled during active COVID-19. The chain is built from TRBV6-5 and TRBJ1-1, with D possibly being TRBD1 (5 bases). The DNA for the CDR3 is TGTGCCAGCAGTTACGGGAGGGCTGGGACTAACACTGAAGCTTTCTTT. It encodes CASSYGRAGTNTEAFF.